The rows below give T cell receptor beta chains drawn from one sample of a study of identical twins. TCRdb re-analysed the 5' RACE reads in MiXCR, keeping a single row per CDR3 protein. The sample shows hundreds of thousands of distinct CDR3 sequences, 9% to 15% of them seen only once. These data were also reused for a study on yellow fever vaccine responses in identical twins.

The sample consisted of PBMCs. Receptors were obtained from a woman aged 18-29 years in good health. Each CDR3 is given with its conserved first and last residue. D genes are given only for firm matches. For some rows the clone size is stated as once, few or many, or as a class when expanded; others skip it.

j_gene: TRBJ1-1; abundance: few; v_gene: TRBV13; d_gene: .; CDR3nt: TGTGCCAGCAATATGAACCGGGACGTTAGGGACACTGAAGCTTTCTTT; CDR3aa: CASNMNRDVRDTEAFF
j_gene: TRBJ2-1; abundance: .; v_gene: TRBV5-1; d_gene: TRBD1; CDR3nt: TGCGCCAGCAGCTTGAGCGCAGGGGGTGGGATCAATGAGCAGTTCTTC; CDR3aa: CASSLSAGGGINEQFF
j_gene: TRBJ1-6; abundance: few; v_gene: TRBV20-1; d_gene: .; CDR3nt: TGCAGTGCTAGAGTTGACCGCCAAAATTCACCCCTCCACTTT; CDR3aa: CSARVDRQNSPLHF
j_gene: TRBJ2-3; abundance: .; v_gene: TRBV10-3; d_gene: .; CDR3nt: TGTGCCATCCGGACTACCGAGGCAGATACGCAGTATTTT; CDR3aa: CAIRTTEADTQYF
j_gene: TRBJ2-1; abundance: few; v_gene: TRBV9; d_gene: TRBD2; CDR3nt: TGTGCCAGCAGCAAAGAGCGGGAGGCTGAGCAGTTCTTC; CDR3aa: CASSKEREAEQFF
j_gene: TRBJ2-5; abundance: many; v_gene: TRBV29-1; d_gene: TRBD1; CDR3nt: TGCAGCGTTAACGCTTTTCCTGGGAGGACAGGGCAAGAGACCCAGTACTTC; CDR3aa: CSVNAFPGRTGQETQYF
j_gene: TRBJ2-7; abundance: few; v_gene: TRBV12-3/TRBV12-4; d_gene: TRBD2; CDR3nt: TGTGCCAGCAACTCCCGGCTAAGGCTAGCGGGAGGGTCCTACGAGCAGTACTTC; CDR3aa: CASNSRLRLAGGSYEQYF
j_gene: TRBJ2-2; abundance: .; v_gene: TRBV7-6; d_gene: .; CDR3nt: TGTGCCAGCAGCGATAATACAGCCCACTCCGGGGAGCTGTTTTTT; CDR3aa: CASSDNTAHSGELFF
j_gene: TRBJ2-3; abundance: .; v_gene: TRBV12-3/TRBV12-4; d_gene: .; CDR3nt: TGTGCCAGCAGTTTGATAGCGGGCACAGATACGCAGTATTTT; CDR3aa: CASSLIAGTDTQYF
j_gene: TRBJ2-5; abundance: .; v_gene: TRBV10-3; d_gene: .; CDR3nt: TGTGCCATCAGTCCCGCTCAAGAGACCCAGTACTTC; CDR3aa: CAISPAQETQYF
j_gene: TRBJ2-7; abundance: many; v_gene: TRBV5-1; d_gene: .; CDR3nt: TGCGCCAGCAGCCCAATACAGGGTAAGGGCTACGAGCAGTACTTC; CDR3aa: CASSPIQGKGYEQYF
j_gene: TRBJ2-3; abundance: .; v_gene: TRBV10-3; d_gene: TRBD2; CDR3nt: TGTGCCATCAGTGAGTCGAGACTAGCGGGACGCACAGATACGCAGTATTTT; CDR3aa: CAISESRLAGRTDTQYF
j_gene: TRBJ2-3; abundance: few; v_gene: TRBV14; d_gene: TRBD2; CDR3nt: TGTGCCAGCAGCCAAGATGTAACTAGCGGGGTCGTTCCAGATACGCAGTATTTT; CDR3aa: CASSQDVTSGVVPDTQYF
j_gene: TRBJ2-1; abundance: many; v_gene: TRBV5-1; d_gene: .; CDR3nt: TGCGCCAGCAGCCCAGGACGGGGTAATGAGCAGTTCTTC; CDR3aa: CASSPGRGNEQFF
j_gene: TRBJ1-1; abundance: many; v_gene: TRBV12-3/TRBV12-4; d_gene: .; CDR3nt: TGTGCCAGCAGCCCAACCGGGGGAGGAACTGAAGCTTTCTTT; CDR3aa: CASSPTGGGTEAFF
j_gene: TRBJ2-3; abundance: few; v_gene: TRBV12-5; d_gene: .; CDR3nt: TGTGCTAGTGGTTTGAACCCAGTGACAGATACGCAGTATTTT; CDR3aa: CASGLNPVTDTQYF
j_gene: TRBJ2-1; abundance: few; v_gene: TRBV28; d_gene: TRBD2; CDR3nt: TGTGCCAGCACCGGCGGGGGGAGCTCCTACAATGAGCAGTTCTTC; CDR3aa: CASTGGGSSYNEQFF
j_gene: TRBJ2-1; abundance: few; v_gene: TRBV5-1; d_gene: .; CDR3nt: TGCGCCAGCAGCTTGGACGGAAGAGCCTACAATGAGCAGTTCTTC; CDR3aa: CASSLDGRAYNEQFF
j_gene: TRBJ2-7; abundance: few; v_gene: TRBV7-9; d_gene: TRBD2; CDR3nt: TGTGCCAGCAGCTCCCGGGAGGGCCGCTACGAGCAGTACTTC; CDR3aa: CASSSREGRYEQYF
j_gene: TRBJ1-1; abundance: .; v_gene: TRBV9; d_gene: TRBD1; CDR3nt: TGTGCCAGCAGCGTAAGGGACAGGGATGAAGCTTTCTTT; CDR3aa: CASSVRDRDEAFF
j_gene: TRBJ1-2; abundance: many; v_gene: TRBV12-3/TRBV12-4; d_gene: .; CDR3nt: TGTGCCAGCAGTTACGCCGAGGGGAACTATGGCTACACCTTC; CDR3aa: CASSYAEGNYGYTF
j_gene: TRBJ1-1; abundance: .; v_gene: TRBV7-2; d_gene: .; CDR3nt: TGTGCCAGCAGCTTAGGAGGTGGGCCGCGGGGAGCTTTCTTT; CDR3aa: CASSLGGGPRGAFF
j_gene: TRBJ2-5; abundance: .; v_gene: TRBV29-1; d_gene: .; CDR3nt: TGCAGCGTTGAAAGGGCGGCTTACAAAGAGACCCAGTACTTC; CDR3aa: CSVERAAYKETQYF
j_gene: TRBJ2-1; abundance: few; v_gene: TRBV5-1; d_gene: TRBD2; CDR3nt: TGCGCCAGCAGCTTTGGGGACGGGAGGGGTAATGAGCAGTTCTTC; CDR3aa: CASSFGDGRGNEQFF
j_gene: TRBJ1-2; abundance: .; v_gene: TRBV10-3; d_gene: .; CDR3nt: TGTGCCATCAGTGAAGGTGGGGGCGGTTATGGCTACACCTTC; CDR3aa: CAISEGGGGYGYTF
j_gene: TRBJ2-2; abundance: few; v_gene: TRBV4-2; d_gene: TRBD2; CDR3nt: TGTGCCAGCAGCCAAGATCTTAGTGTAGCGGGCCGCGGGACCGGGGAGCTGTTTTTT; CDR3aa: CASSQDLSVAGRGTGELFF
j_gene: TRBJ2-1; abundance: .; v_gene: TRBV5-1; d_gene: TRBD2; CDR3nt: TGCGCCAGCAGCTCGCCAGCTGGAATAGCGGGGGGCCGCCTCTCCTACAATGAGCAGTTCTTC; CDR3aa: CASSSPAGIAGGRLSYNEQFF
j_gene: TRBJ2-5; abundance: few; v_gene: TRBV5-1; d_gene: TRBD1; CDR3nt: TGCGCCAGCAGCTTCGGGACAGGGCCAAAGACCCAGTACTTC; CDR3aa: CASSFGTGPKTQYF
j_gene: TRBJ2-2; abundance: .; v_gene: TRBV12-3/TRBV12-4; d_gene: .; CDR3nt: TGTGCCAGCAGTCCGCAGGTGGGGAGGGGGGAGTCCCTGAACACCGGGGAGCTGTTTTTT; CDR3aa: CASSPQVGRGESLNTGELFF
j_gene: TRBJ2-2; abundance: .; v_gene: TRBV5-1; d_gene: .; CDR3nt: TGCGCCAGCAGCTTGGAGGGGGTGGCAGCTACCGGGGAGCTGTTTTTT; CDR3aa: CASSLEGVAATGELFF
j_gene: TRBJ2-7; abundance: few; v_gene: TRBV18; d_gene: TRBD1; CDR3nt: TGTGCCAGCTCACCACTACGACAGGGGTTCTACGAGCAGTACTTC; CDR3aa: CASSPLRQGFYEQYF
j_gene: TRBJ1-2; abundance: .; v_gene: TRBV12-3/TRBV12-4; d_gene: TRBD1; CDR3nt: TGTGCCAGCAGCGCCGGACAGGGCTACTACCTAGGGGGTGGCTACACCTTC; CDR3aa: CASSAGQGYYLGGGYTF
j_gene: TRBJ1-1; abundance: .; v_gene: TRBV7-9; d_gene: .; CDR3nt: TGTGCCAGCAGCCCTCGGGGGCCCGAGATGAACACTGAAGCTTTCTTT; CDR3aa: CASSPRGPEMNTEAFF
j_gene: TRBJ2-7; abundance: many; v_gene: TRBV18; d_gene: .; CDR3nt: TGTGCCAGCAGTCCGGGACCGAGCTACGAGCAGTACTTC; CDR3aa: CASSPGPSYEQYF
j_gene: TRBJ2-1; abundance: .; v_gene: TRBV20-1; d_gene: TRBD1; CDR3nt: TGCAGGGCAACCCCCCCGGGACAGGGGGTTAATGAGCAGTTCTTC; CDR3aa: CRATPPGQGVNEQFF
j_gene: TRBJ2-3; abundance: many; v_gene: TRBV27; d_gene: .; CDR3nt: TGTGCCAGCAGTTTGGCACATCGAGATACGCAGTATTTT; CDR3aa: CASSLAHRDTQYF
j_gene: TRBJ2-1; abundance: few; v_gene: TRBV20-1; d_gene: .; CDR3nt: TGCAGTGCTAGAGGGACAGAGTACAATGAGCAGTTCTTC; CDR3aa: CSARGTEYNEQFF
j_gene: TRBJ2-7; abundance: few; v_gene: TRBV7-6; d_gene: .; CDR3nt: TGTGCCAGCAGCCCAGAAGGGGGTTTGATATACGAGCAGTACTTC; CDR3aa: CASSPEGGLIYEQYF
j_gene: TRBJ2-2; abundance: .; v_gene: TRBV11-3; d_gene: TRBD2; CDR3nt: TGTGCCAGCAGGGAGGGGACTAGCGGGAACACCGGGGAGCTGTTTTTT; CDR3aa: CASREGTSGNTGELFF
j_gene: TRBJ2-5; abundance: many; v_gene: TRBV5-1; d_gene: .; CDR3nt: TGTGCCAGCAGTTTAGATGAGACCCAGTACTTC; CDR3aa: CASSLDETQYF
j_gene: TRBJ2-1; abundance: .; v_gene: TRBV12-3/TRBV12-4; d_gene: .; CDR3nt: TGTGCCAGCAGCCCCGAAGCCCGTGACACCGACAATGAGCAGTTCTTC; CDR3aa: CASSPEARDTDNEQFF
j_gene: TRBJ2-7; abundance: .; v_gene: TRBV28; d_gene: .; CDR3nt: TGTGCCAGCAGTACCCTCCGGGGGGCCCCCCCCTTCTACGAGCAGTACTTC; CDR3aa: CASSTLRGAPPFYEQYF
j_gene: TRBJ2-7; abundance: few; v_gene: TRBV12-3/TRBV12-4; d_gene: TRBD1; CDR3nt: TGTGCCAGCAGCTCCTCATGGGGGCAGGGGGCGAGCTACGAGCAGTACTTC; CDR3aa: CASSSSWGQGASYEQYF
j_gene: TRBJ2-1; abundance: few; v_gene: TRBV9; d_gene: TRBD2; CDR3nt: TGTGCCAGCAGCGCTACTAGCGGGTGGTACAATGAGCAGTTCTTC; CDR3aa: CASSATSGWYNEQFF
j_gene: TRBJ2-5; abundance: few; v_gene: TRBV7-9; d_gene: .; CDR3nt: TGTGCCAGCAGCCTAAGAGGGGGATTTGGAGAGACCCAGTACTTC; CDR3aa: CASSLRGGFGETQYF
j_gene: TRBJ2-3; abundance: few; v_gene: TRBV15; d_gene: .; CDR3nt: TGTGCCACCAGCAGTGACGGGAGAAGTACAGATACGCAGTATTTT; CDR3aa: CATSSDGRSTDTQYF
j_gene: TRBJ1-1; abundance: .; v_gene: TRBV9; d_gene: .; CDR3nt: TGTGCCAGCAGCCCCGTAGGGGCCGGGAACACTGAAGCTTTCTTT; CDR3aa: CASSPVGAGNTEAFF
j_gene: TRBJ2-5; abundance: few; v_gene: TRBV18; d_gene: TRBD1; CDR3nt: TGTGCCAGCTCACCGGGACAGGGCTTCGGGACCCAGTACTTC; CDR3aa: CASSPGQGFGTQYF
j_gene: TRBJ1-4; abundance: .; v_gene: TRBV3-1; d_gene: .; CDR3nt: TGTGCCAGCAATCGCGGGGCCGAAAAACTGTTTTTT; CDR3aa: CASNRGAEKLFF
j_gene: TRBJ1-1; abundance: many; v_gene: TRBV12-3/TRBV12-4; d_gene: .; CDR3nt: TGTGCCAGCAGCTTAGTACAGAGCCTGCGAGCTGAAGCTTTCTTT; CDR3aa: CASSLVQSLRAEAFF
j_gene: TRBJ2-1; abundance: few; v_gene: TRBV2; d_gene: TRBD2; CDR3nt: TGTGCCACCCTCGGGACCGGGACTATGGTCGATGAGCAGTTCTTC; CDR3aa: CATLGTGTMVDEQFF
j_gene: TRBJ2-5; abundance: many; v_gene: TRBV7-9; d_gene: TRBD2; CDR3nt: TGTGCCAGCAGCTTATCGGGGAGGGGACAAGAGACCCAGTACTTC; CDR3aa: CASSLSGRGQETQYF
j_gene: TRBJ1-2; abundance: many; v_gene: TRBV7-2; d_gene: TRBD1; CDR3nt: TGTGCCAGCAGCTCCCCTGACAGGGGACTCTTAGGCTACACCTTC; CDR3aa: CASSSPDRGLLGYTF